This T cell receptor beta chain was observed in a study of T cell responses to AZD1222 COVID-19 vaccine. Study details: Whether given at about 4 or about 12 weeks, second doses were pooled.

Trimming took 3 bases from V and 2 from J; bases not matched to a gene: 4. Germline V gene lookup returns CDR1 SGHRS and CDR2 YFSETQ. The CDR3 consists of 15 residues. The assay was immunoSEQ multiplex PCR, and TCRdb's table has in-frame clones only and misses some. The repertoire consists of approximately 120,000 clones, with 91% occurring once and the leading ten covering roughly 4.5%. Study results and limitations: Per reports, nearly half of all spike-specific TCRs target regions that are unmutated in variants. At 160-218 and 743-854, vaccine-associated CD4 TCRs were dominant, and they spanned spike. Clonal diversity was possibly underestimated, and the donors were mostly white British, with more females.

Concerning this clone: Antigen specificity is unknown.

The receptor comes from an adult in good health. This material consisted of peripheral blood, taken on day 0 of AZD1222 vaccination. The rearrangement links TRBV5-1 to TRBJ1-3, with 8 bases that match TRBD1. CDR3 bases: TGCGCCAGCAGCTCAGCGACAGGGGCTGGAAACACCATATATTTT. Protein: CASSSATGAGNTIYF.